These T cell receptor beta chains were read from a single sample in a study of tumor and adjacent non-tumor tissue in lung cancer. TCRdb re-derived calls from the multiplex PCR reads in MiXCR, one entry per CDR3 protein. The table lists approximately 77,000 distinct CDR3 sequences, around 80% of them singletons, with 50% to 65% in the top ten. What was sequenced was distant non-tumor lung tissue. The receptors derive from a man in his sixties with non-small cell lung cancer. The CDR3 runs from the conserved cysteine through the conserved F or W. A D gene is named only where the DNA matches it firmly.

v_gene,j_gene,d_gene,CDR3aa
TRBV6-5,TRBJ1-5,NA,CAISYGGSGQPRHF
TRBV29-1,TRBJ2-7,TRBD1,CSVAGTGAYEQYF
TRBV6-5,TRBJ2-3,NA,CASPGTDTQYF
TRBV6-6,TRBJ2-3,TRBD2,CTSSYGLAGGTDTQYF
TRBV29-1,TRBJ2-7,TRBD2,CTVKEATSSYEQYF
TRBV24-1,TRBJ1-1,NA,CATSGEERTEAFF
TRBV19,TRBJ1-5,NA,CASSTMDSVNQPQHF
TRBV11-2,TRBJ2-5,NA,CASRSIGEESQYF
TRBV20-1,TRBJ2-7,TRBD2,CSARQTGGPCEQYF
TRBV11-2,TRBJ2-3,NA,CASSTYTGTQYF
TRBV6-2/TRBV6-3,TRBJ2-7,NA,CANSYGLAGGPGYF
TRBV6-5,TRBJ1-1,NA,CASSRGAVQTEAFF
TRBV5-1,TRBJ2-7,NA,CASSSPGDYEQYF
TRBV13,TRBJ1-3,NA,CASTGRAVRNTIYF
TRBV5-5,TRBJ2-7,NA,CVSSLRRDAFYELYF
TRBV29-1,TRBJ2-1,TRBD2,CSGTIRAGGPSELFF
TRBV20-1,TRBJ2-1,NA,CSSRDRPSSYNEQSF
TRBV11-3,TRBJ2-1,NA,CASSPSSGTNDEQFF
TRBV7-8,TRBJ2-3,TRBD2,CASTLRENINTQYF
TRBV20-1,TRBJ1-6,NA,CSADEPWGVEAPLHF
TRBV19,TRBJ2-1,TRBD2,CASSPGTSGAGGEQFF
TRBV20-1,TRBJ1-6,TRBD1,CSTKSSGQLYSPLHF
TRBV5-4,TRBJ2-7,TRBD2,CASCLALQRETREHYF
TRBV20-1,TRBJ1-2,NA,CCASRGSYAYTF
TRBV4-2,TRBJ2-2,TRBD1,CVSSQGTGDTGELFF
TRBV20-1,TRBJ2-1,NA,CSVRDLSGHGNEQFF
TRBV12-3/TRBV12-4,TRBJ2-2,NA,CASRPGGNTGWLFF
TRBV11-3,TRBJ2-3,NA,CASSFQVADTHYF
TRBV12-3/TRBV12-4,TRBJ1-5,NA,CASSPGIPINQPQHF
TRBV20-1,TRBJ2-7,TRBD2,CNAREDRTSGRVAEGEQYF
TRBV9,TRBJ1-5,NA,CASRTAQKNSNQPQHF
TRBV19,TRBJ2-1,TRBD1,CASSDRDRNNEQFF
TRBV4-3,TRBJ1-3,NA,CASSDRTHGSGNTIYF
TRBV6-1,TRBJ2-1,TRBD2,CASSTLAGALNKQFF
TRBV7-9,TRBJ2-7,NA,CASSLGQQTYEQYF
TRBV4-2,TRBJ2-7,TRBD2,CASSQGSGGSRANEQYF
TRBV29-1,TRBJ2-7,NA,CSVLPNGSLGEYF
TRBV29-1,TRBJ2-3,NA,CSVGPDTQYF
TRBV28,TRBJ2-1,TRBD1,CASIPGTGGKDEQFF
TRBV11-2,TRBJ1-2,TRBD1,CASSPSAGQGFNYSYTF
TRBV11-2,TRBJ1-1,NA,CASCLVGRGTETLF
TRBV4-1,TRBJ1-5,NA,CSSSQDPGGVPFQPQHF